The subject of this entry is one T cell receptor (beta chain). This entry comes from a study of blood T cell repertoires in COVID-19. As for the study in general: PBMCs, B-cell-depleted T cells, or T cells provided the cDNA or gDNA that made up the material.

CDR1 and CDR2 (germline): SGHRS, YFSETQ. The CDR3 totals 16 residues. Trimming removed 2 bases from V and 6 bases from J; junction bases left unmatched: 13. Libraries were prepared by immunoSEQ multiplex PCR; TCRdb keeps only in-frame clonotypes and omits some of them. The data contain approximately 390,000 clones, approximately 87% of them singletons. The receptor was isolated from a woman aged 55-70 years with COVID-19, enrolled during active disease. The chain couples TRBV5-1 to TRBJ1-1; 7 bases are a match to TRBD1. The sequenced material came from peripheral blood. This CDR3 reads CASSFAYRGPKPEAFF. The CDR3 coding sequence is TGCGCCAGCAGCTTTGCCTACAGGGGCCCTAAACCTGAAGCTTTCTTT.